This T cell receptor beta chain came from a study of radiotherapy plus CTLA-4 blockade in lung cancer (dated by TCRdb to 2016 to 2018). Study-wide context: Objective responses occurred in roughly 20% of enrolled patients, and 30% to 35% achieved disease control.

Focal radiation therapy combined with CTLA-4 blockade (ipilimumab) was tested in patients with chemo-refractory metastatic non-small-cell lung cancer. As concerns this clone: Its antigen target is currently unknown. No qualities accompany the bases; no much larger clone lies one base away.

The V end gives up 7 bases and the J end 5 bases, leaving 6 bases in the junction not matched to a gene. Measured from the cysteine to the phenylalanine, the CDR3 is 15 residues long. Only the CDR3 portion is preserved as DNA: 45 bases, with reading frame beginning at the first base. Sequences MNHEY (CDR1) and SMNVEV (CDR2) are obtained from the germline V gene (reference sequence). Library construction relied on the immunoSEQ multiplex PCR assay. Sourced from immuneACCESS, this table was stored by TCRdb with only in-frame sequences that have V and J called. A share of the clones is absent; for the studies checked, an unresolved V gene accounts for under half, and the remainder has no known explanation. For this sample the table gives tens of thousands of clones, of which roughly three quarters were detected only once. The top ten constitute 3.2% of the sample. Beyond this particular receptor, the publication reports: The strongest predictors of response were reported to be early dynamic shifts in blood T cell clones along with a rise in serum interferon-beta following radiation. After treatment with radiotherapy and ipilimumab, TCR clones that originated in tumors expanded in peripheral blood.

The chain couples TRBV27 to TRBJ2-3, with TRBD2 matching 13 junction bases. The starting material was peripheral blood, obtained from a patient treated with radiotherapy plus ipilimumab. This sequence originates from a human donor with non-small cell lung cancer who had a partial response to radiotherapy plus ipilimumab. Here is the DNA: TGTGCCAGCACTCAACTAGCGGGGGGGCAAGATACGCAGTATTTT. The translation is CASTQLAGGQDTQYF.